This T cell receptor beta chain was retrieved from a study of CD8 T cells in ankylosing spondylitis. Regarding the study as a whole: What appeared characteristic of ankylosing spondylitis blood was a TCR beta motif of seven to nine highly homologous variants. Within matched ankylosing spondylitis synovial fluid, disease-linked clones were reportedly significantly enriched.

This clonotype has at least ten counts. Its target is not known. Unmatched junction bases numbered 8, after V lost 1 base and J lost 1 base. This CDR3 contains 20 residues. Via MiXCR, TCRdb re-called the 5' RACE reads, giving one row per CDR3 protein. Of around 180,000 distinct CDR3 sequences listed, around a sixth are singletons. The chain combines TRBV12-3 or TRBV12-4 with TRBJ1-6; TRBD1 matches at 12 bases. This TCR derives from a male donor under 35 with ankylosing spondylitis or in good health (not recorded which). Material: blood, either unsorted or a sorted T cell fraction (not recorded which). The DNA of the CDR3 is TGTGCCAGCAGTTTAGTTGTCGGGACAGGGGGCTTATCCTATAATTCACCCCTCCACTTT. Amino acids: CASSLVVGTGGLSYNSPLHF.